This T cell receptor beta chain was sequenced for a study of early T cells in non-severe SARS-CoV-2 infection (dated by TCRdb to about 2021). For the study in its entirety: Bulk RNA from unsorted whole blood was used for TCR sequencing, so alpha and beta chains could not be paired. Overall study outcomes, separate from this receptor: Matching against VDJdb was skewed toward anti-spike CD8 responses, likely underestimated virus-specific expansions, and missed private and CD4 specificities.

This was a case-control study nested in a cohort of healthcare workers in London, UK, who had nasopharyngeal swab PCR tests and blood samples taken every week. Between 23 and 31 March 2020, the week of the UK lockdown, healthcare workers were enrolled and then followed up weekly for as long as 16 weeks. This clonotype showed up many times. The antigen it binds to is not known. Base qualities were left out, and no much larger clone turns up one base away. The library was produced with 5' RACE. The instrument given in TCRdb is NextSeq 500. The TCR library protocol attached unique molecular identifiers to individual cDNA molecules to correct for sequencing error and PCR bias. Both TCR alpha and beta chains were sequenced, and tight co-correlation was observed between alpha and beta sequence abundances in each sample. Turning to the authors' computational methods: Decombinator V4 was used to annotate the V gene, J gene and CDR3 of the TCR sequences. Expanded TCRs were defined as changing significantly between any two time points under a Poisson model with p below 0.0001. TCR abundances were normalised to the total number of TCRs sequenced per sample and were expressed as counts per million. TRAV1-2 paired with TRAJ12, TRAJ20 or TRAJ33 defined MAIT TCRs, while TRAV10 paired with TRAJ18 defined iNKT TCRs. VDJdb, accessed 1 November 2021, was searched for CMV, EBV and SARS-CoV-2 annotated TCRs, excluding TCRs annotated for multiple antigens. The raw public data were reprocessed by TCRdb itself: fastp quality trimming at Q25, MiXCR clonotype calling, in-frame beta chains only. Every CDR3 protein is listed once, alongside the most common genes and DNA of its rows. These V and J calls are TCRdb output, not the study's own analysis. Counted in this sample were fewer than 35,000 distinct CDR3 sequences; roughly 6.6% of them appeared once. The ten largest make up less than 3% of the sample.

V drops 3 bases and J drops 5 bases, leaving 6 bases in between. The CDR3, from cysteine to phenylalanine, totals 11 residues. Only the CDR3 DNA stays, 33 bases, in frame from base 1. The germline V gene gives CDR1 as SQVTM and CDR2 as ANQGSEA. This chain is built from TRBV29-1 and TRBJ2-3, with the D segment identity uncertain. This clonotype was sampled from an adult who was a healthcare worker with PCR-confirmed SARS-CoV-2 infection or an uninfected control (not recorded which). The sequenced sample was whole blood. At the DNA level, the sequence is TGCAGCGTTGACTTCGGAGATACGCAGTATTTT. It translates as CSVDFGDTQYF.